These 10 T cell receptor beta chains share one sample of origin, sequenced in a study of shared clonotypes between healthy human individuals. Profiling relied on immunoSEQ multiplex PCR, and the TCRdb table lists in-frame clones only, not all of them. The sample has around 600,000 clones, roughly 98% seen once; the top ten hold 0.3%. CD45RO-negative cells were positively selected for CCR7, leaving out terminally differentiated effector memory CD45RA+ cells. The sample was naive CD8+ T cells sorted from blood. All receptors derive from a man aged 25 to 40 in good health.

This chain uses TRBV5-1 with TRBJ2-7; D may be TRBD2 (6 bases). CDR1 and CDR2 from the germline V gene are SGHRS and YFSETQ. CDR3 length: 14 residues. Trimming took 4 bases from V and 0 from J, leaving 11 bases between them. The DNA for the CDR3 is TGCGCCAGCAGCGTTCTCGGGAGCTCCTACGAGCAGTACTTC. It is translated as CASSVLGSSYEQYF.

Note on this clone: The same CDR3 also results from other DNA sequences found in this sample. CDR3 coding DNA: TGCGCCAGCAGCCAAGTAGCTAGCGGCTACGAGCAGTACTTC. It codes for CASSQVASGYEQYF. The V and J genes are TRBV4-1 and TRBJ2-7; 7 bases match TRBD2. Losses at the gene ends were 1 base for V and 3 bases for J; bases not matched to a gene: 3. The CDR3 has 14 amino acids. The V gene's germline CDR1 is MGHRA and CDR2 YSYEKL.

The V and J genes are TRBV6-1 and TRBJ2-1; possible D gene TRBD2, 6 bases. Trimming left V 3 bases short and J 8 bases short, with 11 bases between. The CDR3 contains 13 residues. The germline V gene has CDR1 MNHNS and CDR2 SASEGT. Here the CDR3 reads CASSDRWGDEQFF. The CDR3, as DNA: TGTGCCAGCAGTGATCGCTGGGGGGATGAGCAGTTCTTC.

CDR3 bases: TGTGCCAGCAGCGTAGAATCACGCACCGCAGATACGCAGTATTTT. It specifies CASSVESRTADTQYF. The V and J genes are TRBV9 and TRBJ2-3; no clear D gene. This CDR3 region has 15 residues. Germline-derived CDR1 and CDR2 are SGDLS and YYNGEE. V shed 0 bases and J shed 4 bases, with 12 bases lying between them.

The rearrangement joins TRBV27 to TRBJ2-5; 7 positions match TRBD1. Germline V gene lookup returns CDR1 MNHEY and CDR2 SMNVEV (reference sequence). V was clipped by 6 bases and J by 5 bases; unmatched bases: 12. There are 15 residues in the CDR3. The CDR3 reads CASSPRTGVVETQYF. The DNA of the CDR3 is TGTGCCAGCAGCCCCCGAACAGGGGTGGTTGAGACCCAGTACTTC.

This sequence joins TRBV13 and TRBJ2-1, with 8 bases matching TRBD2. The V gene's germline CDR1 is PRHDT and CDR2 FYEKMQ (reference sequence). V was pared by 8 bases and J by 7 bases, with 10 bases of the junction left unmatched. There are 14 residues in the CDR3. This chain's CDR3 is CASEVTGGPNEQFF. The CDR3, as DNA: TGTGCCAGCGAGGTCACGGGAGGGCCGAATGAGCAGTTCTTC. The whole variable domain, filled in from reference TRBV13 and TRBJ2-1, reads AAGVIQSPRHLIKEKRETATLKCYPIPRHDTVYWYQQGPGQDPQFLISFYEKMQSDKGSIPDRFSAQQFSDYHSELNMSSLELGDSALYFCASEVTGGPNEQFFGPGTRLTVL.

This clone showed up just once. V usage is TRBV7-9 and J usage is TRBJ2-1; D is unclear. From germline, CDR1 is SEHNR and CDR2 FQNEAQ (reference sequence). The CDR3 is 12 residues long. V was trimmed by 3 bases and J by 7 bases, leaving 7 bases between them. CDR3 region: CASSFDSNEQFF. As DNA, the CDR3 is TGTGCCAGCAGCTTTGATTCGAATGAGCAGTTCTTC.

This rearrangement joins TRBV5-6 to TRBJ2-3; TRBD2 matches 12 bases. CDR1 and CDR2 from the germline V gene are SGHDT and YYEEEE. The CDR3 loop spans 15 amino acids. V was pared by 2 bases and J by 3 bases, with 1 base of the junction left unmatched. The DNA for the CDR3 is TGTGCCAGCAGCTTTGGACTAGCGGGAACAGATACGCAGTATTTT. Translating gives CASSFGLAGTDTQYF.

The chain recombines TRBV7-9 with TRBJ2-1; the match to TRBD2 covers 9 bases. Trimming cost V 1 base and J 5 bases; bases outside gene matches: 12. CDR3 length: 18 amino acids. Looked up from germline, CDR1 is SEHNR and CDR2 is FQNEAQ (reference sequence). In DNA, the CDR3 is TGTGCCAGCAGCTTAGTGACGCGGGAGGGCCTTTCGGACAATGAGCAGTTCTTC. Translated: CASSLVTREGLSDNEQFF.

Remarks on this clone: Other nucleotide sequences in the sample specify the same CDR3. This chain links TRBV6-5 with TRBJ2-1, with unresolved D. The CDR3 is 14 amino acids. Trimming removed 3 bases from V and 5 bases from J, with 11 bases in between. Germline V gives CDR1 MNHEY, CDR2 SVGAGI. The CDR3 DNA follows: TGTGCCAGCAGTTATTGGGGAAGCAACAATGAGCAGTTCTTC. This sequence encodes CASSYWGSNNEQFF.